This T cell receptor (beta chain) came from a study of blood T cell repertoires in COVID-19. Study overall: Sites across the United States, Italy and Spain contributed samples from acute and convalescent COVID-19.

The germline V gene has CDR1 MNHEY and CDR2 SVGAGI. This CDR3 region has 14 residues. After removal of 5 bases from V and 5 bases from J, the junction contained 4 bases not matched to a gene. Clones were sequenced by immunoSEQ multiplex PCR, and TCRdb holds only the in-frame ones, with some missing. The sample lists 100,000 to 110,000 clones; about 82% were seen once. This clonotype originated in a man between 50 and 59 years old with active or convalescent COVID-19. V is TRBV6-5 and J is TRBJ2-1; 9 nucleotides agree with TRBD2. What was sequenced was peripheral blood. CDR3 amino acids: CASSLSGSHNEQFF. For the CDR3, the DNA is TGTGCCAGCAGTCTTAGCGGGAGCCACAATGAGCAGTTCTTC.